These 25 T cell receptor beta chains were sequenced from one sample in a study of T cells in Graves' hyperthyroidism and ophthalmopathy. It was RNA transcripts that yielded the amplified TCR beta CDR3 regions. HTBI primers drove first-round RT-PCR of the TCR CDR3. TCRdb re-called the multiplex PCR reads with MiXCR, one entry per CDR3 protein. The profile shows around 600,000 distinct CDR3 sequences, roughly 45% of them singletons. Sequenced material: peripheral blood or thyroid tissue (not recorded which). Receptors originate from an adult man with Graves' disease, either hyperthyroidism or ophthalmopathy (not recorded which).

Remarks on this clonotype: Germline is not matched at one junction end, which may reflect a read error. This rearrangement joins TRBV9 to TRBJ1-4, with a tentative D call TRBD1 (5 bases). Germline CDR1 is SGDLS and CDR2 is YYNGEE. This CDR3 spans 15 amino acids. In nucleotides, the CDR3 is TGTGCCGGCAGCGAGGGACCAGGAACTAATGAAAAACTGTTTTTT. Translating gives CAGSEGPGTNEKLFF.

This clonotype was counted only a few times. The rearrangement links TRBV27 to TRBJ2-7; D possibly corresponds to TRBD2 (5 bases). The germline V gene encodes CDR1 MNHEY and CDR2 SMNVEV (reference sequence). Trimming took off 7 bases at V and 6 bases at J, with 10 bases between the two ends. The CDR3 loop spans 11 amino acids. CDR3 region: CASNEGGEQYF. The CDR3 region has the DNA TGTGCCAGCAACGAGGGCGGCGAGCAGTACTTC.

The chain employs TRBV5-4 and TRBJ1-1; D might be TRBD1 (6 bases). Germline loops: CDR1 SGHNT, CDR2 YYREEE (reference sequence). The CDR3 has 17 amino acids. V was shortened by 2 bases and J by 3 bases, with 20 bases between the two germline ends. The CDR3 region is CASSFPKTGGWDTEAFF. The CDR3, as DNA: TGTGCCAGCAGCTTCCCCAAGACAGGCGGGTGGGACACTGAAGCTTTCTTT.

The sample holds many counts of this clonotype. CDR3 amino acids: CSARERGARGYTF. CDR3 DNA: TGCAGTGCTAGAGAGCGGGGGGCCCGTGGCTACACCTTC. The V call is TRBV20-1, the J call TRBJ1-2; D might be TRBD1 (6 bases). This CDR3 has 13 amino acids. V was cut by 0 bases and J by 7 bases, with 12 bases left in between. The V gene's germline CDR1 is DFQATT and CDR2 SNEGSKA (reference sequence).

This clonotype was recorded a few times. The chain is built from TRBV24-1 and TRBJ1-5; D not certain. Trimming shortened V by 11 bases and J by 3 bases, and 19 bases separated the two germline ends. The CDR3 length is 15 residues. Germline-derived CDR1 and CDR2 are KGHDR and SFDVKD. Here the CDR3 reads CASSQGPDPNQPQHF. The CDR3 DNA sequence: TGTGCCAGCAGCCAAGGACCGGACCCCAATCAGCCCCAGCATTTT.

This clonotype came up a few times. The gene calls are TRBV12-3 or TRBV12-4 and TRBJ1-2; 7 nucleotides line up with TRBD1. This CDR3 has 16 residues. V dropped 6 bases and J dropped 4; count of bases not matched to a gene: 14. The CDR3 loop reads CASSPTGTEGSYGYTF. In DNA form, the CDR3 reads TGTGCCAGCAGCCCAACGGGGACAGAAGGAAGCTATGGCTACACCTTC.

This clonotype was observed once. This sequence joins TRBV29-1 and TRBJ2-2; D might be TRBD2 (6 bases). Trimming stripped 5 bases from V and 3 bases from J, with 7 bases between. The CDR3 is made up of 12 amino acids. Germline assignment: CDR1 SQVTM and CDR2 ANQGSEA. The CDR3 coding sequence is TGCAGCGTTCCGGGGGACACCGGGGAGCTGTTTTTT. This encodes CSVPGDTGELFF.

The rearrangement joins TRBV5-1 to TRBJ1-1; 8 nucleotides match TRBD1. Germline CDR1 SGHRS, CDR2 YFSETQ. The CDR3 has 15 amino acids. J was trimmed by 8 bases and V by 4 bases; bases with no gene match: 13. CDR3 nucleotides: TGCGCCAGCAGCGGCGGGACAGGTGTCGCGAGGGAAGCTTTCTTT. Translation: CASSGGTGVAREAFF.

At least ten counts were recorded for this clonotype. V usage is TRBV6-6 and J usage is TRBJ1-5; 7 bases agree with TRBD1. The germline V gene encodes CDR1 MNHNY and CDR2 SVGAGI (reference sequence). The CDR3 runs to 13 residues. V lost 5 bases and J lost 6; bases outside the gene matches: 4. The CDR3 region has the DNA TGTGCCAGCAGTGCGAACAGGGGTCAGCCCCAGCATTTT. Protein: CASSANRGQPQHF.

The chain uses TRBV19 and TRBJ1-1, with 8 bases matching TRBD1. V trimming: 7 bases; J trimming: 3 bases; junction bases outside the gene matches: 10. The germline V gene encodes CDR1 LNHDA and CDR2 SQIVND (reference sequence). The CDR3 length is 15 residues. Written as DNA, the CDR3 is TGTGCCAGTACCATAGGGACAGGCCGCGACACTGAAGCTTTCTTT. It encodes CASTIGTGRDTEAFF.

This clonotype showed up many times. The chain has TRBV29-1 and TRBJ2-2; no firm D call. V was trimmed by 4 bases and J by 0 bases, leaving 9 bases between them. The CDR3 has 14 residues. Germline CDR1 SQVTM, CDR2 ANQGSEA. CDR3 bases: TGCAGCGTTGGAAGGTCCGCGAACACCGGGGAGCTGTTTTTT. Translating it yields CSVGRSANTGELFF.

Concerning this clonotype: A read error may produce the germline difference seen at one junction end. DNA for the CDR3: TGCGCCAGCAGCACAGGGCCCTCCTCTGGAAACACCATATATTTT. Translation: CASSTGPSSGNTIYF. This chain links TRBV7-2 with TRBJ1-3; a weak D match, TRBD1 (6 bases). Germline lookup yields CDR1 SGHTA and CDR2 FQGNSA. The CDR3 has 15 amino acids.

The gene calls are TRBV12-3 or TRBV12-4 and TRBJ1-1; 7 bases are shared with TRBD1. V gave up 8 bases and J gave up 1 base; unmatched junction bases: 7. The CDR3 length is 14 residues. The CDR3 DNA sequence: TGTGCCAGCGCCTCCGGGACAGCGAACACTGAAGCTTTCTTT. It specifies CASASGTANTEAFF.

The rearrangement uses TRBV20-1 and TRBJ2-7; 10 bases line up with TRBD2. V was pared by 0 bases and J by 3 bases, with 5 bases of the junction left unmatched. The CDR3 totals 15 residues. Per the germline V gene, CDR1 is DFQATT and CDR2 is SNEGSKA (reference sequence). CDR3: CSARDSGRGIYEQYF. CDR3 coding DNA: TGCAGTGCTAGAGACAGCGGGAGGGGCATCTACGAGCAGTACTTC.

The chain links TRBV5-1 to TRBJ1-1; the match to TRBD1 covers 11 bases. With V trimmed by 4 bases and J by 11 bases, 10 bases remained unmatched. Germline values: CDR1 SGHRS, CDR2 YFSETQ. The CDR3 spans 14 residues. CDR3 in amino acids: CASSGAGQGATAFF. The CDR3 coding sequence is TGCGCCAGCAGCGGAGCAGGACAGGGGGCTACGGCTTTCTTT.

The chain couples TRBV7-3 to TRBJ2-7; 9 nucleotides line up with TRBD1. With 4 bases clipped from V and 3 bases from J, the junction kept 7 bases outside the gene matches. The germline V gene has CDR1 SGHTA and CDR2 FQGTGA. There are 15 residues in the CDR3. CDR3: CASSSSGTGIYEQYF. The CDR3 nucleotides are TGTGCCAGCAGCTCCTCAGGGACAGGGATCTACGAGCAGTACTTC.

This chain uses TRBV7-9 with TRBJ1-3, with a weak D call TRBD1 (5 bases). V dropped 8 bases and J dropped 3 bases, with 11 bases sitting between them. CDR1 is SEHNR, CDR2 FQNEAQ, per germline (reference sequence). This CDR3 is 13 amino acids long. Here the CDR3 DNA reads TGTGCCAGCGGACGGGGCGATGGAAACACCATATATTTT. This codes for CASGRGDGNTIYF.

The rearrangement links TRBV7-6 to TRBJ2-5; the match to TRBD2 covers 7 bases. V lost 5 bases to trimming and J lost 1 base; unmatched junction nucleotides: 7. Germline lookup yields CDR1 SGHVS and CDR2 FNYEAQ. The CDR3 totals 15 residues. CDR3 nucleotide sequence: TGTGCCAGCAGCCTAGACGGGGGGACCCAAGAGACCCAGTACTTC. Protein: CASSLDGGTQETQYF.

The genes are TRBV29-1 and TRBJ2-2; D is possibly TRBD1 or TRBD2 (6 bases each). The CDR3 consists of 12 residues. Trimming removed 4 bases at V and 7 bases at J, with 10 bases between. Germline CDR1 SQVTM, CDR2 ANQGSEA. CDR3 sequence (DNA): TGCAGCGTTGGCAGGGGAGGCGGGGAGCTGTTTTTT. Translated, it gives CSVGRGGGELFF.

This clonotype has just a few counts. V usage is TRBV19 and J usage is TRBJ1-5; the D gene is possibly TRBD1 (6 bases). The CDR3 loop spans 16 amino acids. Germline V lookup: CDR1 LNHDA, CDR2 SQIVND (reference sequence). The V end was cut by 5 bases, the J end by 2 bases, with 16 bases between. This CDR3 is CASSPRRGWGNQPQHF. The CDR3 DNA is TGTGCCAGTAGTCCCAGAAGGGGGTGGGGCAATCAGCCCCAGCATTTT.

The V and J genes are TRBV10-3 and TRBJ2-7, with a weak D call TRBD1 (6 bases). CDR3 length: 14 residues. The germline V and J ends were trimmed by 4 bases and 3 bases, with 13 bases remaining between them. Germline CDR1 is ENHRY and CDR2 is SYGVKD. CDR3 residues: CAISGGHPDYEQYF. DNA of the CDR3: TGTGCCATCAGTGGGGGACACCCGGACTACGAGCAGTACTTC.

This clonotype was observed at least ten times. The rearrangement links TRBV20-1 to TRBJ2-7; D is possibly TRBD2 (6 bases). The V and J ends lost 5 bases and 3 bases respectively, with 20 bases between them. The CDR3 is 15 amino acids. CDR1 is DFQATT, CDR2 SNEGSKA, per germline (reference sequence). The CDR3 sequence is CSASPSGLALYEQYF. DNA for the CDR3: TGCAGTGCTTCGCCCTCGGGGCTAGCGCTCTACGAGCAGTACTTC.

The chain couples TRBV3-1 to TRBJ1-6; D gene unclear. Deletions cut 5 bases from V and 6 bases from J, with 17 bases between. The CDR3 is 16 amino acids. Germline loops: CDR1 LGHDT, CDR2 YNNKEL (reference sequence). CDR3 protein: CASSFEGRSINSPLHF. CDR3 nucleotide sequence: TGTGCCAGCAGCTTTGAGGGCAGAAGCATTAATTCACCCCTCCACTTT.

This clonotype turned up a few times. This chain links TRBV19 with TRBJ1-5, with no clear D. The CDR3 length is 14 residues. V was trimmed by 6 bases and J by 9 bases, leaving 18 bases between them. The germline CDR1 and CDR2 sequences are LNHDA and SQIVND (reference sequence). CDR3: CASSPSRVGRPQHF. CDR3 nucleotides: TGTGCCAGTAGCCCGTCACGGGTAGGACGGCCCCAGCATTTT. The variable domain in full, with the rest retrieved from reference TRBV19 and TRBJ1-5, is DGGITQSPKYLFRKEGQNVTLSCEQNLNHDAMYWYRQDPGQGLRLIYYSQIVNDFQKGDIAEGYSVSREKKESFPLTVTSAQKNPTAFYLCASSPSRVGRPQHFGDGTRLSIL.

This chain links TRBV12-3 or TRBV12-4 with TRBJ1-6; 7 bases map to TRBD1. Trimming took 2 bases from V and 5 from J; bases not matched to a gene: 3. The CDR3 extends over 15 amino acids. The CDR3 spells CASSLSGGNNSPLHF. CDR3 bases: TGTGCCAGCAGTTTATCAGGGGGAAATAATTCACCCCTCCACTTT.